This T cell receptor (beta chain) originates from a study of blood T cells in healthy people across ages. This CDR3 is built from 19 residues. Unmatched junction bases numbered 13, after V lost 6 bases and J lost 0 bases. The germline V gene encodes CDR1 MDHEN and CDR2 SYDVKM. Then a second PCR, running about 6 to 12 cycles, was carried out with a sample-barcoded 5' primer and a J-beta primer mix. Each cDNA was tagged by a template-switch adaptor containing 12 random nucleotides. Via MiXCR, TCRdb re-called the 5' RACE reads, giving one row per CDR3 protein. The data contain about 1.4 million distinct CDR3 sequences, roughly 64% of them singletons.

The chain uses TRBV28 and TRBJ2-6; TRBD1 agrees at 8 bases. The material sequenced was blood. This TCR derives from a young man in good health. DNA for the CDR3: TGTGCCAGCAGACCTCTACGGACAGGGCCTTACTCTGGGGCCAACGTCCTGACTTTC. Translated: CASRPLRTGPYSGANVLTF. The variable domain in full, completed from reference TRBV28 and TRBJ2-6, reads DVKVTQSSRYLVKRTGEKVFLECVQDMDHENMFWYRQDPGLGLRLIYFSYDVKMKEKGDIPEGYSVSREKKERFSLILESASTNQTSMYLCASRPLRTGPYSGANVLTFGAGSRLTVL.